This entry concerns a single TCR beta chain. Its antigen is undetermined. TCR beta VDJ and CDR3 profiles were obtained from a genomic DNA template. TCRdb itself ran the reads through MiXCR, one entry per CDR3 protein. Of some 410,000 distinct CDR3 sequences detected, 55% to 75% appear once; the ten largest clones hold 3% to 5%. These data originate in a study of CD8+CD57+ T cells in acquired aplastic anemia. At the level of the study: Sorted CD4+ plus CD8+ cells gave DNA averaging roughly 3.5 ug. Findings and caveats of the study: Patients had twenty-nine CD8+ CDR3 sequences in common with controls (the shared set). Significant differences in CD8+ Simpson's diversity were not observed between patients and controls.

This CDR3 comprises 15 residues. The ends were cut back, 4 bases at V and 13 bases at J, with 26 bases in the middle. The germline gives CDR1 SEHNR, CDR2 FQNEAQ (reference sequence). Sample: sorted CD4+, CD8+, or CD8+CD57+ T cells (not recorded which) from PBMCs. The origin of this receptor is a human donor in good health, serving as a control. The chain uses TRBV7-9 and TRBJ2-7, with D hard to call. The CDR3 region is CASSSHLDRGPSYYF. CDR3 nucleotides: TGTGCCAGCAGCTCCCACCTTGATCGCGGTCCTTCCTACTACTTC.